This entry lists 22 T cell receptor beta chains sequenced from one sample in a study of T cells after yellow fever vaccination. TCRdb called the 5' RACE reads again in MiXCR, with one record for every CDR3 protein. The table shows around 110,000 distinct CDR3 sequences, with 8.4% occurring only once. The sample in question was CD8+ T cells sorted from PBMCs, obtained 45 days after the yellow fever booster vaccination. These receptors were obtained from a man between 25 and 39 years old who received the YFV17D yellow fever vaccine.

The chain employs TRBV11-2 and TRBJ2-5; either TRBD1 or TRBD2 may supply D (6 bases each). Germline lookup yields CDR1 SGHAT and CDR2 FQNNGV. This CDR3 spans 15 amino acids. Deletions cut 1 base from V and 5 bases from J, with 14 bases between. This CDR3 reads CASSLGQGRYETQYF. CDR3 bases: TGTGCCAGCAGCTTAGGTCAGGGGAGGTACGAGACCCAGTACTTC.

This clonotype appeared many times. The chain has TRBV7-9 and TRBJ2-1; 10 positions match TRBD1. Germline-derived CDR1 and CDR2 are SEHNR and FQNEAQ (reference sequence). The CDR3 runs to 15 residues. V shed 3 bases, J shed 4 bases, and the junction held 3 bases outside the gene matches. The CDR3, as DNA: TGTGCCAGCAGCTTGGGGACAGGGGATTACAATGAGCAGTTCTTC. This translates into CASSLGTGDYNEQFF.

This clonotype was picked up many times. J is TRBJ2-7 and V is TRBV21-1; the table's D call TRBD1 went unverified against the DNA. TRBV21-1 is deemed a pseudogene. This CDR3 comprises 16 residues. The CDR3 reads CASSNSPGQDFYEQYF. In DNA, the CDR3 is TGTGCCAGCAGCAATTCACCGGGACAGGACTTCTACGAGCAGTACTTC.

This clonotype came up many times. The V call is TRBV27, the J call TRBJ2-1; D might be TRBD1 or TRBD2, each matching 5 bases. Trimming left V 6 bases short and J 7 bases short, with 19 bases between. This CDR3 is built from 15 residues. Germline lookup yields CDR1 MNHEY and CDR2 SMNVEV (reference sequence). CDR3 region: CASSPSLGVGNEQFF. CDR3 coding DNA: TGTGCCAGCAGCCCTTCCTTGGGGGTGGGGAATGAGCAGTTCTTC.

In regard to this clonotype: A single base separates this from a much larger clone, so it may be a read error. This chain links TRBV24-1 with TRBJ2-1; D unclear. The CDR3 runs 11 residues. From germline, CDR1 is KGHDR and CDR2 SFDVKD. Between the trimmed V and J ends, which lost 7 bases and 9 bases, there was a span of 9 bases. This CDR3 is CATRDEVEQFF. CDR3 DNA: TGTGCCACCAGAGATGAGGTTGAGCAGTTCTTC.

This clonotype showed up many times. The rearrangement uses TRBV29-1 and TRBJ2-1; 10 bases agree with TRBD2. The V gene end was trimmed by 5 bases and the J gene end by 15 bases; junction bases not matched to a gene: 13. The CDR3 loop spans 13 amino acids. Germline V CDR1 and CDR2: SQVTM, ANQGSEA. DNA for the CDR3: TGCAGCGTTCGAGCTAGCGGGAGTGCCGGGGTGTTCTTC. Protein sequence: CSVRASGSAGVFF.

The table lists this clonotype with a few counts. The J gene is TRBJ1-2, the V gene TRBV7-9; 8 nucleotides align to TRBD1. The germline CDR1 and CDR2 sequences are SEHNR and FQNEAQ (reference sequence). The junction had 7 bases not matched to a gene; V was cut back by 5 bases and J by 8 bases. The CDR3 spans 13 residues. This chain's CDR3 is CASSVGQGWGYTF. The CDR3 nucleotides read TGTGCCAGCAGCGTTGGACAGGGTTGGGGCTACACCTTC.

V usage is TRBV6-2 or TRBV6-3 and J usage is TRBJ2-2; possible D gene TRBD2, 5 bases. CDR1 and CDR2 (germline): MNHEY, SVGEGT. Trimming stripped 2 bases from V and 7 bases from J, with 23 bases between. This CDR3 has 18 amino acids. CDR3 loop: CASSYGLRVGVFDGELFF. The DNA for the CDR3 is TGTGCCAGCAGTTACGGTCTGCGGGTCGGGGTATTTGACGGGGAGCTGTTTTTT.

By share of the sample, this clonotype is medium-sized. The CDR3 coding sequence is TGTGCCAGCAGTTCCCTAGCGGGAGGGCCAAGGTACGAGCAGTACTTC. Translated: CASSSLAGGPRYEQYF. The chain couples TRBV28 to TRBJ2-7; 12 nucleotides align to TRBD2. Germline-derived CDR1 and CDR2 are MDHEN and SYDVKM. With V trimmed by 4 bases and J by 4 bases, 8 bases remained unmatched. This CDR3 is 16 amino acids long.

This clonotype was recorded at least ten times. V gene TRBV12-3 or TRBV12-4 combines with J gene TRBJ2-7; no reliable D call. The CDR3 runs 14 residues. V lost 1 base to trimming and J lost 2 bases, with 9 bases between them. The CDR3 DNA reads as TGTGCCAGCAGTTTAGAAACGGCCACCTACGAGCAGTACTTC. Protein product: CASSLETATYEQYF.

This clonotype was seen a handful of times. This chain uses TRBV6-5 with TRBJ2-3; D gene ambiguous. Germline V gene lookup returns CDR1 MNHEY and CDR2 SVGAGI. Trimming took 0 bases from V and 2 from J, leaving 15 bases between them. The CDR3 totals 17 residues. In DNA form, the CDR3 reads TGTGCCAGCAGTTACTCGAATTCCCGCCGGGCCACAGATACGCAGTATTTT. It is translated as CASSYSNSRRATDTQYF.

This clonotype was counted ten times or more. Its ends do not fully match the called genes, so a read error is possible. CDR3 in DNA: TGTGCCAGCACCCCTCGGGACTCCTTC. The encoded protein is CASTPRDSF. The chain employs TRBV12-3 or TRBV12-4 and TRBJ1-2, with D possibly being TRBD1 (5 bases). The CDR3 runs to 9 residues.

V usage is TRBV24-1 and J usage is TRBJ2-5; 7 bases are shared with TRBD1. Per germline, CDR1 KGHDR and CDR2 SFDVKD. Trimming at V came to 3 bases and at J to 0 bases, leaving 3 bases not matched to a gene. The CDR3 totals 15 residues. The CDR3 DNA reads TGTGCCACCAGTGATGTACAGGGGTACCAAGAGACCCAGTACTTC. Translating it yields CATSDVQGYQETQYF.

This clonotype was found many times. The chain employs TRBV29-1 and TRBJ2-5, with 7 bases identical to TRBD2. Trimming cost V 0 bases and J 4 bases; bases outside gene matches: 14. This CDR3 is built from 17 residues. Germline values: CDR1 SQVTM, CDR2 ANQGSEA. The CDR3 reads CSVEDRVERGGLETQYF. The CDR3 coding sequence is TGCAGCGTTGAAGATCGGGTTGAGCGGGGAGGACTAGAGACCCAGTACTTC.

Ten or more counts support this clonotype. Its ends do not fully match the called genes, so a read error is possible. This chain connects TRBV7-7 to TRBJ2-3, with D perhaps matching TRBD2 (6 bases). Germline lookup yields CDR1 SSHAT and CDR2 FNYEAQ (reference sequence). This CDR3 comprises 15 residues. The CDR3 is CASSPSVLGTDTQYF. The DNA for the CDR3 is TGTGCTAGCAGCCCTAGCGTATTAGGCACAGATACGCAGTATTTT.

This clonotype was seen many times. The chain recombines TRBV5-1 with TRBJ2-3; D call uncertain. This CDR3 has 13 residues. V was pared by 1 base and J by 2 bases, with 5 bases between. Germline V gene sequence: CDR1 SGHRS, CDR2 YFSETQ. CDR3 DNA sequence: TGCGCCAGCAGCTTGAGGACCACAGATACGCAGTATTTT. It translates to CASSLRTTDTQYF.

The gene calls are TRBV6-2 or TRBV6-3 and TRBJ2-5, with D unresolved. With 7 bases removed from V and 4 bases from J, the gap between germline ends came to 13 bases. Germline CDR1 and CDR2: MNHEY and SVGEGT. The CDR3 is 13 residues long. CDR3 in DNA: TGTGCCAGCACCCGTGAGGTTGGAGAGACCCAGTACTTC. This encodes CASTREVGETQYF.

This clonotype has a count of ten or more. This rearrangement joins TRBV11-2 to TRBJ2-1, with a weak D call TRBD2 (6 bases). This CDR3 is 15 amino acids long. V shed 5 bases and J shed 6 bases, with 17 bases lying between them. Germline V lookup: CDR1 SGHAT, CDR2 FQNNGV. The CDR3 sequence is CASSQVREMINEQFF. CDR3 sequence (DNA): TGTGCCAGCAGCCAAGTCCGGGAGATGATCAATGAGCAGTTCTTC.

This clonotype was picked up many times. The chain employs TRBV7-9 and TRBJ2-3; 8 bases line up with TRBD2. The CDR3 sequence is 16 residues long. The V segment lost 4 bases and the J segment 4 bases; nucleotides outside the gene matches: 10. CDR1 SEHNR and CDR2 FQNEAQ come from the germline V gene (reference sequence). For the CDR3, the DNA is TGTGCCAGCAGCTCCGATGGTAGCGGGATCTCAGATACGCAGTATTTT. Translation gives CASSSDGSGISDTQYF.

This sequence joins TRBV14 and TRBJ2-2; a possible D gene is TRBD1 (6 bases). The CDR3 runs to 16 residues. V shed 3 bases and J shed 5 bases, with 16 bases lying between them. Germline CDR1 and CDR2: SGHDN and FVKESK. The CDR3 DNA is TGTGCCAGCAGCCATTCGGGACACAGAGGGACCGGGGAGCTGTTTTTT. Its translation: CASSHSGHRGTGELFF.

There are many counts of this clonotype. The chain links TRBV11-2 to TRBJ2-1, with D tentatively TRBD2 (6 bases). V was cut by 2 bases and J by 0 bases, with 14 bases left in between. Germline CDR1 and CDR2: SGHAT and FQNNGV. The CDR3 is 17 amino acids. CDR3: CASSLTPSADSYNEQFF. CDR3 nucleotides: TGTGCCAGCAGCTTAACCCCTAGCGCCGACTCCTACAATGAGCAGTTCTTC.

As regards this clonotype: A much larger clonotype is one base distant, so this may be a read error. This chain links TRBV29-1 with TRBJ2-1, with D possibly matching TRBD1 (5 bases). The V gene's germline CDR1 is SQVTM and CDR2 ANQGSEA. CDR3 length: 12 amino acids. Trimming removed 7 bases from V and 6 bases from J, with 13 bases in between. The CDR3 region has the DNA TGCAGCGGAGACCCAGGGTCCAATGAGCAGTTCTTC. It is translated as CSGDPGSNEQFF.